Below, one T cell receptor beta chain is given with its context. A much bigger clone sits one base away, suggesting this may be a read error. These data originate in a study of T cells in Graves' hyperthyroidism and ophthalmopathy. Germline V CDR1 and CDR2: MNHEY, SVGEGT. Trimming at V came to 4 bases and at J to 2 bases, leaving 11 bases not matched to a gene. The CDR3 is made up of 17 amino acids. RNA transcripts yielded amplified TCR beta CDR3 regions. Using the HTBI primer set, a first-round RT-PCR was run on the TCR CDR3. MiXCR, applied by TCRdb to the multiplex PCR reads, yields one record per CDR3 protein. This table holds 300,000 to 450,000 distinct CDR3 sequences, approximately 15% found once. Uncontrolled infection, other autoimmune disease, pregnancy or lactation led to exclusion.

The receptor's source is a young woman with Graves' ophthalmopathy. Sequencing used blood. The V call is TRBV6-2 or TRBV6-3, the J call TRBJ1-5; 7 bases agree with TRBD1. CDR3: CASSSSRGGHRNQPQHF. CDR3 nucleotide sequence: TGTGCCAGCAGTTCCAGCAGGGGGGGACACCGCAATCAGCCCCAGCATTTT.